What follows are 20 T cell receptor beta chains derived from one specimen sequenced in a study of T-cell reconstitution after alpha-beta-depleted transplantation in children. During its preparation, the TCRbeta library received unique molecular identifiers. Via MiXCR, TCRdb re-called the PCR reads, giving one row per CDR3 protein. This table holds about 640,000 distinct CDR3 sequences, approximately 17% found once. The material sequenced was PBMCs from the stem cell graft donor, taken from the stem cell graft. The receptor set was obtained from a human donor who donated a stem cell graft to a child with acute myeloid leukemia.

J is TRBJ2-3 and V is TRBV4-2; possibly TRBD1 for D (6 bases). Looked up from germline, CDR1 is LGHNA and CDR2 is YNFKEQ. The V gene lost 0 bases and the J gene lost 2 bases, with 12 bases spanning the gap. The CDR3 contains 16 residues. DNA for the CDR3: TGTGCCAGCAGCCAAGAAATGGGGGCCTTCACAGATACGCAGTATTTT. Translated: CASSQEMGAFTDTQYF.

The sample holds many counts of this clonotype. The chain links TRBV7-2 to TRBJ2-3; 15 nucleotides match TRBD2. Germline V gives CDR1 SGHTA, CDR2 FQGNSA. With V trimmed by 3 bases and J by 5 bases, 3 bases remained unmatched. CDR3 size: 16 residues. The CDR3 here is CASSFGLAGGQDTQYF. CDR3 sequence (DNA): TGTGCCAGCAGCTTCGGACTAGCGGGGGGGCAAGATACGCAGTATTTT.

The rearrangement links TRBV12-3 or TRBV12-4 to TRBJ2-2; D is possibly TRBD1 (6 bases). V was cut by 6 bases and J by 5 bases, with 16 bases left in between. The CDR3 totals 15 residues. CDR3 region: CASRPKGVRTGELFF. The CDR3 nucleotides read TGTGCCAGCAGACCTAAGGGGGTGCGAACCGGGGAGCTGTTTTTT.

This clonotype was observed at least ten times. This chain connects TRBV27 to TRBJ2-2, with TRBD1 as a possible D gene (6 bases). CDR3 length: 15 residues. Germline CDR1 reads MNHEY; CDR2 reads SMNVEV (reference sequence). Trimming pared 5 bases from V and 0 bases from J, leaving 10 bases between. The CDR3 DNA is TGTGCCAGCAGTCTAAGGACAGCGAACACCGGGGAGCTGTTTTTT. Translated, it gives CASSLRTANTGELFF.

The chain joins TRBV6-1 to TRBJ2-1; unclear D gene. CDR3 length: 13 amino acids. Trimming pared 9 bases from V and 0 bases from J, leaving 9 bases between. Germline V lookup: CDR1 MNHNS, CDR2 SASEGT. The CDR3 DNA follows: TGTGCCAGTCGTAGGAGCTCCTACAATGAGCAGTTCTTC. The encoded protein is CASRRSSYNEQFF.

The V and J genes are TRBV25-1 and TRBJ2-3; D unresolved. Germline V CDR1 and CDR2: MGHDK, SYGVNS. V was trimmed by 7 bases and J by 6 bases, leaving 11 bases between them. The CDR3 loop spans 12 amino acids. The CDR3 DNA sequence: TGTGCCAGCAAGACGTTGTTGGATACGCAGTATTTT. It translates to CASKTLLDTQYF.

This chain connects TRBV11-2 to TRBJ2-1, with D perhaps matching TRBD1 (6 bases). Trimming took 4 bases from V and 5 from J, leaving 21 bases between them. Germline CDR1 reads SGHAT; CDR2 reads FQNNGV. The CDR3 is 17 amino acids. The CDR3 bases are TGTGCCAGCAGCTCGTTCCTCCGGGACACCGCCAACAATGAGCAGTTCTTC. Protein product: CASSSFLRDTANNEQFF.

This chain connects TRBV10-3 to TRBJ2-7; TRBD1 aligns across 8 bases. Germline CDR1 and CDR2: ENHRY and SYGVKD. The length of the CDR3 is 14 residues. V shed 6 bases and J 5 bases; nucleotides not matched to a gene: 9. The CDR3 sequence: CAIRRGQGAHEQYF. CDR3 DNA sequence: TGTGCCATCAGGAGAGGACAGGGCGCCCACGAGCAGTACTTC.

This clonotype was seen a handful of times. The CDR3 DNA reads as TGCAGTGCTAGATTAGGCGGGAGACACCAAGAGACCCAGTACTTC. This codes for CSARLGGRHQETQYF. V is TRBV20-1 and J is TRBJ2-5, with TRBD2 matching 7 bases. CDR3 length: 15 residues. V dropped 2 bases and J dropped 0; count of bases not matched to a gene: 6. The germline gives CDR1 DFQATT, CDR2 SNEGSKA (reference sequence).

This chain joins TRBV29-1 and TRBJ2-3, with 10 bases fitting TRBD2. Germline lookup yields CDR1 SQVTM and CDR2 ANQGSEA. V lost 8 bases to trimming and J lost 1 base; unmatched junction nucleotides: 12. CDR3 length: 16 amino acids. The DNA of the CDR3 is TGCAGCATCCCCCCCCCTCTAGCGGGGGGCACAGATACGCAGTATTTT. This sequence encodes CSIPPPLAGGTDTQYF.

Concerning this clonotype: A much larger clone sits a single nucleotide away, making a read error possible. The chain has TRBV20-1 and TRBJ2-1; 8 bases are a match to TRBD2. CDR1 is DFQATT and CDR2 is SNEGSKA in the germline V gene (reference sequence). The CDR3 covers 16 residues. This CDR3 is CCARLSGLGTYNEQFF. The CDR3 DNA reads TGCTGTGCTAGACTCTCGGGACTAGGTACCTACAATGAGCAGTTCTTC.

This clonotype was picked up a small number of times. V usage is TRBV30 and J usage is TRBJ2-1; D possibly corresponds to TRBD1 (5 bases). V lost 3 bases, J lost 1 base, and 16 bases lay in between. The CDR3 totals 16 residues. Germline CDR1 GTSNPN, CDR2 SVGIG (reference sequence). The CDR3 DNA is TGTGCCTGGAGGCCTAGTACAGGACCTTCCTACAATGAGCAGTTCTTC. This gives the protein CAWRPSTGPSYNEQFF.

This clonotype was recorded once. The gene calls are TRBV15 and TRBJ2-7, with D perhaps TRBD2 (5 bases). Trimming pared 0 bases from V and 6 bases from J, leaving 15 bases between. The CDR3 consists of 15 residues. Germline V gene data show CDR1 as LNHNV and CDR2 as YYDKDF (reference sequence). CDR3 residues: CATSRDRGHRGEQYF. The CDR3 DNA is TGTGCCACCAGCAGAGATCGAGGTCACCGGGGCGAGCAGTACTTC.

This clonotype was detected ten times or more. V is TRBV20-1 and J is TRBJ1-2, with D possibly being TRBD1 (5 bases). This CDR3 is 16 amino acids long. Germline CDR1 and CDR2: DFQATT and SNEGSKA (reference sequence). Trimming shortened V by 0 bases and J by 0 bases, and 14 bases separated the two germline ends. Here the CDR3 DNA reads TGCAGTGCTAGAGACAGGGTGCTAACCTCTAACTATGGCTACACCTTC. Translation gives CSARDRVLTSNYGYTF.

The table lists this clonotype with many counts. V usage is TRBV20-1 and J usage is TRBJ1-1; tentatively, D is TRBD1 (5 bases). Germline loops: CDR1 DFQATT, CDR2 SNEGSKA (reference sequence). The CDR3 contains 14 residues. V was cut by 2 bases and J by 1 base, with 11 bases left in between. For the CDR3, the DNA is TGCAGTGCTAGAACCCCAGGGAGGAACACTGAAGCTTTCTTT. Residues: CSARTPGRNTEAFF.

This clonotype was found many times. The chain is built from TRBV20-1 and TRBJ2-5, with D hard to call. Germline V CDR1 and CDR2: DFQATT, SNEGSKA (reference sequence). This CDR3 has 13 residues. V dropped 8 bases and J dropped 2 bases, with 15 bases sitting between them. CDR3 sequence reads: CSPIKPVQETQYF. The DNA of the CDR3 is TGCAGTCCAATCAAGCCAGTGCAAGAGACCCAGTACTTC.

This clonotype was seen repeatedly, ten times or more. The rearrangement links TRBV12-5 to TRBJ1-2; tentative D call: TRBD1 (5 bases). CDR1 and CDR2 (germline): LGHNT, FRNRAP. Deletions cut 5 bases from V and 1 base from J, with 14 bases between. The CDR3 has 15 residues. Written as DNA, the CDR3 is TGTGCTAGTGGTCTTCTCGGGACGGTTAACTATGGCTACACCTTC. Protein sequence: CASGLLGTVNYGYTF.

The genes are TRBV29-1 and TRBJ2-2, with no clear D. Germline loops: CDR1 SQVTM, CDR2 ANQGSEA. V lost 2 bases to trimming and J lost 4 bases, with 11 bases between them. This CDR3 comprises 14 residues. The CDR3 sequence: CSVEIGQRTGELFF. The DNA of the CDR3 is TGCAGCGTTGAAATTGGGCAGCGCACCGGGGAGCTGTTTTTT.

J is TRBJ2-7 and V is TRBV6-1; no clear D. The CDR3 is 16 residues long. V dropped 0 bases and J dropped 0 bases, with 12 bases sitting between them. Per germline, CDR1 MNHNS and CDR2 SASEGT. The chain's CDR3 is CASSEAASIRSYEQYV. CDR3 coding DNA: TGTGCCAGCAGTGAAGCTGCATCTATTCGCTCCTACGAGCAGTACGTC.

This chain links TRBV24-1 with TRBJ2-1, with D possibly matching TRBD2 (6 bases). Trimming removed 2 bases from V and 0 bases from J, with 22 bases in between. CDR1 KGHDR and CDR2 SFDVKD come from the germline V gene. This CDR3 is 20 amino acids long. CDR3 amino acids: CATSDSMPPGGAHSYNEQFF. The CDR3 bases are TGTGCCACCAGTGATTCAATGCCCCCCGGGGGTGCCCACTCCTACAATGAGCAGTTCTTC.